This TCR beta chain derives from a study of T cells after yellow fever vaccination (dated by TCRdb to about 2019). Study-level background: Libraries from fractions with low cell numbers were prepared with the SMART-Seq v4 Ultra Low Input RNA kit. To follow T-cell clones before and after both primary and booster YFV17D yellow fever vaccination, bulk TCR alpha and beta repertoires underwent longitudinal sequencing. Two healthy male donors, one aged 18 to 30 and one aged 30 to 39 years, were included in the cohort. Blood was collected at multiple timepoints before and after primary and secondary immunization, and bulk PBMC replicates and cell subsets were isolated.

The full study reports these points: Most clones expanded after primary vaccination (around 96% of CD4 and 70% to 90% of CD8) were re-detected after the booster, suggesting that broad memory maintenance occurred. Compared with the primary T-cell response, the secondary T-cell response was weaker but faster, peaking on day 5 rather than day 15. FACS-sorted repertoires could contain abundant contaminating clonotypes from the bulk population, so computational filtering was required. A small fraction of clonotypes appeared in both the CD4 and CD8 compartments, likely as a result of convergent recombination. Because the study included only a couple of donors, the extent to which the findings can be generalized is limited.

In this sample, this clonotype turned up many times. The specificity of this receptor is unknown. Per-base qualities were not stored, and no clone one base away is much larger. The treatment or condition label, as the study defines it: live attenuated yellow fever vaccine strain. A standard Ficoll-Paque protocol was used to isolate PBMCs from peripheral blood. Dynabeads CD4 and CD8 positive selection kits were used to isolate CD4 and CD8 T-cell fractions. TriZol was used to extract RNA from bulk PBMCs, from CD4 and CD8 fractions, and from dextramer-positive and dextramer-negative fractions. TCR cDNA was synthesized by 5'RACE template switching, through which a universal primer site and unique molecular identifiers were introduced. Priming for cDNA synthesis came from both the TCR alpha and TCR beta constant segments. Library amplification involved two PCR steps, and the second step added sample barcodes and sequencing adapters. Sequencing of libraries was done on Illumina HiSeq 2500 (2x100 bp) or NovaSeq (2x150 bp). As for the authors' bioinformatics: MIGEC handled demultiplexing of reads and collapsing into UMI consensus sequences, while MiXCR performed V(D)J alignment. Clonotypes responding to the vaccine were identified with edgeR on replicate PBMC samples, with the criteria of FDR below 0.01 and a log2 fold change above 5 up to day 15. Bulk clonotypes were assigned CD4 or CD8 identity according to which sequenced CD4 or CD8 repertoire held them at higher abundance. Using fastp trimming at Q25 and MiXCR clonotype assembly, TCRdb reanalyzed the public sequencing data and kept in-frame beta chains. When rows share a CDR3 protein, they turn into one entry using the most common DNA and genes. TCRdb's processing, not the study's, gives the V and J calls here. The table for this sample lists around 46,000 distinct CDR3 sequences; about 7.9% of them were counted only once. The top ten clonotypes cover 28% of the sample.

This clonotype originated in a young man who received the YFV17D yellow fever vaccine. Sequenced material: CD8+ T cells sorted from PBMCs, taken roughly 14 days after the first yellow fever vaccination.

The DNA sequence is TGTGCCAGCAGTCCGGGACAGTCGAATGAAAAACTGTTTTTT. The encoded protein is CASSPGQSNEKLFF. Recombination connected TRBV12-3 or TRBV12-4 to TRBJ1-4; 7 bases in the junction line up with TRBD1. Measured from the cysteine to the phenylalanine, the CDR3 is 14 residues long. The kept DNA is CDR3 alone, 42 bases in frame from the first base. Ends trimmed: V by 5 bases, J by 5 bases; bases unmatched to a gene: 5.